This TCR beta chain was captured by sequencing in a study of T cells after yellow fever vaccination. Findings and limits, study-wide: There was a possibility that FACS-sorted repertoires contained abundant clonotypes contaminating from the bulk population. At under 97% for CD4 and approximately 89% for CD8, most primary-vaccination clones showed up again after the booster.

The V end was cut by 1 base, the J end by 4 bases, with 13 bases between. The CDR3 runs to 15 residues. The germline V gene encodes CDR1 LGHNA and CDR2 YSLEER. It was through 5'RACE template switching that TCR cDNA was made, with a universal primer site and UMIs added. TCRdb redid the calling of the 5' RACE reads with MiXCR, one entry per CDR3 protein. The data contain roughly 350,000 distinct CDR3 sequences, about 4% of them singletons. There are many counts of this clonotype. What it binds is not known. The material sequenced was PBMCs, taken 5 days after the yellow fever booster vaccination. The chain uses TRBV4-3 and TRBJ1-2; the D gene is possibly TRBD1 (5 bases). The source is a man aged 18 to 29 who received the YFV17D yellow fever vaccine. The CDR3 DNA is TGCGCCAGCAGCCAAGCGGACACCGCGTTCTATGGCTACACCTTC. This translates into CASSQADTAFYGYTF.